This TCR beta chain was identified during a study of T-cell reconstitution after alpha-beta-depleted transplantation in children. This clonotype was counted once. Its cognate antigen is unknown. Study outcomes and limitations: Surviving recipient T cells and thymic progenitors accounted for the high day-60 TCRbeta diversity observed in some patients.

Researchers prepared the TCRbeta library using unique molecular identifiers, the study reports. One entry per CDR3 protein results from TCRdb running MiXCR on the PCR reads. The data contain approximately 980,000 distinct CDR3 sequences, about 30% of them singletons. The CDR3 length is 14 residues. J lost 11 bases, V lost 3 bases, and 5 bases had no gene match. Germline CDR1 and CDR2: DFQATT and SNEGSKA (reference sequence). The receptor's source is a boy in the first two years of life who had a stem cell transplant for SCID, so the T cells may come from the graft donor. The material sequenced was PBMCs, mostly from graft donor cells, taken 360 days after TCRalphabeta/CD19-depleted stem cell transplant. The V call is TRBV20-1, the J call TRBJ2-1, with TRBD2 identical over 15 bases. The CDR3 DNA reads TGCAGTGCTAGTAGGACTAGCGGGGGGGATAAGCAGTTCTTC. Its protein is CSASRTSGGDKQFF.